The clone carrying this TCR beta chain was recorded at least ten times. The sample belongs to a study of T cells in Graves' hyperthyroidism and ophthalmopathy. TCR beta CDR3 sequences were amplified from RNA transcripts. RT-PCR in the first round (using the HTBI primer set) targeted the TCR CDR3. TCRdb re-called the multiplex PCR reads with MiXCR, one entry per CDR3 protein. This sample has 50,000 to 55,000 distinct CDR3 sequences, with 48% found just once. The germline CDR1 and CDR2 sequences are DFQATT and SNEGSKA (reference sequence). V lost 6 bases and J lost 3; bases outside the gene matches: 6. This CDR3 has 15 residues.

The source is a woman in her forties or fifties with Graves' ophthalmopathy. The chain recombines TRBV20-1 with TRBJ2-6; TRBD2 agrees at 9 bases. The sample was blood. CDR3 DNA sequence: TGCAGTGCCCAGCGGGGGGCGGTTGGGGCCAACGTCCTGACTTTC. The encoded protein is CSAQRGAVGANVLTF.